These T cell receptor beta chains were read from a single sample in a study of blood T cell repertoires in COVID-19. Produced via immunoSEQ multiplex PCR; TCRdb's table is partial and in-frame only. The table lists around 150,000 clones, around 85% of them singletons. Sequencing was done on a sample of peripheral blood. The source of these receptors is a man between 65 and 79 years old with acute or convalescent COVID-19. Each CDR3 is given with its conserved first and last residue. Each record gives: V gene, J gene, D gene, clone size, CDR3 DNA, CDR3 protein. D genes are given only for firm matches. The listing skips clone size in some rows; elsewhere it reads once, few, many or a size class.

TRBV3-1/TRBV3-2	TRBJ1-2	-	-	TGTGCCAGCAGCCACGGGTACAGGACCACTAACTATGGCTACACCTTC	CASSHGYRTTNYGYTF
TRBV6-5	TRBJ2-1	TRBD2	-	TGTGCCAGCAGTTACTTTACCGGGACTAAAAACAATGAGCAGTTCTTC	CASSYFTGTKNNEQFF
TRBV28	TRBJ2-1	TRBD2	-	TGTGCCAGCAGTCTACTACCTGCTAGCGGGAGACTTTACAATGAGCAGTTCTTC	CASSLLPASGRLYNEQFF
TRBV7-2	TRBJ1-4	-	-	TGTGCCAGCAGCTTAGGTTCAGGGACTAATGAAAAACTGTTTTTT	CASSLGSGTNEKLFF
TRBV19	TRBJ2-1	TRBD2	-	TGTGCCAGTAGTATTATGGGCGGGAGCACGGCGCTTGAGCAGTTCTTC	CASSIMGGSTALEQFF
TRBV4-1	TRBJ2-5	TRBD2	once	TGCGCCAGCAGCCAAGGGCCGGGACTAGCAGAAGAGACCCAGTACTTC	CASSQGPGLAEETQYF
TRBV6-1	TRBJ2-5	-	few	TGTGCCAGCAGTGAAGGAGGGGAGACCCAGTACTTC	CASSEGGETQYF
TRBV20-1	TRBJ2-1	-	-	TGCAGTGCCAGCTTAGGACTTGAGCAGTTCTTC	CSASLGLEQFF
TRBV11-2	TRBJ2-7	-	few	TGTGCCAGCAGCTTCACTCTAGAATACGAGCAGTACTTC	CASSFTLEYEQYF
TRBV15	TRBJ2-5	TRBD2	-	TGTGCCACCAGCAGAGATTTGGGCGGGAGAACCTACGTGGAGACCCAGTACTTC	CATSRDLGGRTYVETQYF
TRBV6-5	TRBJ1-5	-	once	TGTGCCAGCAGCACAAGGGGAGGCCAGCCCCAGCATTTT	CASSTRGGQPQHF
TRBV4-2	TRBJ1-4	TRBD1	few	TGTGCCAGCAGCCAAGGGGCCGGGACAGATGAAAAACTGTTTTTT	CASSQGAGTDEKLFF
TRBV28	TRBJ1-2	-	-	TGTGCCAGCAGTTCTCCAGGCTCCCCTTACTATGGCTACACCTTC	CASSSPGSPYYGYTF
TRBV11-3	TRBJ2-6	-	-	TGTGCCAGCAGCTTAGGGGCAGGGAGGGCCAACGTCCTGACTTTC	CASSLGAGRANVLTF